A single TCR beta chain is shown here with its context. As yet, its antigen is unknown. Trimming removed 3 bases from V and 0 bases from J, with 2 bases in between. This CDR3 region has 12 residues. Germline V gives CDR1 SGHRS, CDR2 YFSETQ. The record originates from a study of OX40 agonist ivuxolimab in advanced cancers. Assay: immunoSEQ multiplex PCR; the TCRdb copy retains only in-frame clones and omits some. This sample has some 60,000 clones, with around 86% found just once. General study findings and limits: Nonresponders, in some cases, also had low normalized T-cell clonal expansion.

The sample was CD4+ or CD8+ T cells sorted from blood, taken in a trial of the OX40 agonist ivuxolimab. The chain links TRBV5-1 to TRBJ2-3; D is unclear. This TCR was sampled from an adult with an advanced solid tumor such as melanoma, head and neck, liver or kidney cancer. The DNA of the CDR3 is TGCGCCAGCAGCTATAGCACAGATACGCAGTATTTT. It translates to CASSYSTDTQYF.